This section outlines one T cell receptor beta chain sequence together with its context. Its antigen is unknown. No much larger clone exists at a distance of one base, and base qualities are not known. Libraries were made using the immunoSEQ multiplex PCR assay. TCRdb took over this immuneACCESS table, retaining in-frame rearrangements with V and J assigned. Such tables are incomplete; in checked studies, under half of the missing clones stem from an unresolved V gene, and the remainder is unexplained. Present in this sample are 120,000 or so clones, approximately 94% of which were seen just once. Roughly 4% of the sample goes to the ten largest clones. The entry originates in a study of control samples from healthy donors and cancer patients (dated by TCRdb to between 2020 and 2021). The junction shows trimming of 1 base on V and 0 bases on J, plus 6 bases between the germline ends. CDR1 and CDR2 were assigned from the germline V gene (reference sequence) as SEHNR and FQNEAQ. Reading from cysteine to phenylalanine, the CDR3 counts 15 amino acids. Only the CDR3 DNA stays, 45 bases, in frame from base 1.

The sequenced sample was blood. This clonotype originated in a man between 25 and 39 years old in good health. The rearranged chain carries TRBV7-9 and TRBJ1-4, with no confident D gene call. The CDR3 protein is CASSLDRATNEKLFF. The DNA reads TGTGCCAGCAGCTTAGACAGAGCAACTAATGAAAAACTGTTTTTT.